Listed here is a single T cell receptor beta chain. What it binds is not known. 5'RACE primed at constant segments yielded TCR alpha and TCR beta cDNA libraries bearing sample barcodes and UMIs. TCRdb re-called the 5' RACE reads with MiXCR, one entry per CDR3 protein. Of roughly 170,000 distinct CDR3 sequences in the sample, 15% to 20% were seen once. The data are from a study of T-cell memory formation after mild COVID-19. Study results and caveats: Pre-infection memory already had some responding clones, implying cross-reactive memory joined. Shrinking CD4+ clones resided mostly in CM and EM, and CD8+ ones in EMRA.

The CDR3 length is 14 residues. Trimming took 1 base from V and 2 from J, leaving 7 bases between them. Germline-derived CDR1 and CDR2 are LGHDT and YNNKEL (reference sequence). This TCR was sampled from a man younger than 35 who had mild COVID-19 (a few samples of this study predate the infection). Cell type and time point are not known. The sequenced sample consisted of PBMCs or a T cell subset sorted from them (not recorded which). The rearrangement links TRBV3-1 to TRBJ2-3, with D hard to call. CDR3 in amino acids: CASSQVGFTDTQYF. The CDR3 nucleotides read TGTGCCAGCAGCCAAGTGGGCTTCACAGATACGCAGTATTTT.